This TCR beta chain emerged from a study of cytomegalovirus exposure and HLA in healthy donors. The assay was immunoSEQ multiplex PCR, and TCRdb's table has in-frame clones only and misses some. The sample has 90,000 to 150,000 clones, more than 75% seen once. The germline CDR1 and CDR2 sequences are SGHTS and YDEGEE. V shed 2 bases and J shed 7 bases, with 19 bases lying between them. The CDR3 contains 15 residues. V gene TRBV5-8 combines with J gene TRBJ2-7, with a possible D match to TRBD1 (6 bases). The TCR sequence derives from a woman aged 18-30 years in good health and CMV-seropositive. The source material was PBMCs. The chain's CDR3 is CASSFGGHSPDEQYF. The CDR3 nucleotides are TGTGCCAGCAGCTTTGGGGGACACTCACCTGATGAGCAGTACTTC.